This record concerns one TCR beta chain sequence. The record originates from a study of blood T cell repertoires in COVID-19. Study background: The United States, Italy and Spain supplied acute and convalescent COVID-19 samples. PBMCs, B-cell-depleted T cells, or T cells provided the cDNA or gDNA that made up the material.

The CDR3 runs 13 residues. Germline V CDR1 and CDR2: KGHSY, FQNENV. The germline V and J ends were trimmed by 3 bases and 0 bases, with 4 bases remaining between them. Study processing details: Estimation of nucleated cell counts was performed using reference gene primer amplification. Produced via immunoSEQ multiplex PCR; TCRdb's table is partial and in-frame only. The D gene and trimming were derived from the DNA, and the V and J assignments and clone size from that table. Of about 100,000 clones listed, about 91% were seen once; the top ten hold approximately 6.2%. Sequenced sample: peripheral blood. V and J are TRBV16 and TRBJ2-3; D call uncertain. The source of this sequence is a man between 45 and 60 years old with active or convalescent COVID-19. The CDR3, as DNA: TGTGCCAGCAGCCAGGCCAGCACAGATACGCAGTATTTT. Its protein is CASSQASTDTQYF.